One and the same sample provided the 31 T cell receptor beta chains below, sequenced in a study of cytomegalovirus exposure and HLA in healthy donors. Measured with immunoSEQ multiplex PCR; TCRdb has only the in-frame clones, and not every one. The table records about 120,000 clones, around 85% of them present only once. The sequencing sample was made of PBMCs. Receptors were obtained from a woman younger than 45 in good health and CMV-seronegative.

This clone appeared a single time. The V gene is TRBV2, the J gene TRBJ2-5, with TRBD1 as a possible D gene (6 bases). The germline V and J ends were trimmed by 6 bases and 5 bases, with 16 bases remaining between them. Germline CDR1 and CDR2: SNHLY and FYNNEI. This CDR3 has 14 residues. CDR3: CASSVNRVDETQYF. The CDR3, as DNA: TGTGCCAGCAGCGTTAACAGGGTCGACGAGACCCAGTACTTC.

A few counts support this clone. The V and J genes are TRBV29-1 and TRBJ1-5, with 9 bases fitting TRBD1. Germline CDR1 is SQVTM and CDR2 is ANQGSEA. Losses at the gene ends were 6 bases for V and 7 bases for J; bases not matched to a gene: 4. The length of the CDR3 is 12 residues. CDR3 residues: CSVGTGLQPQHF. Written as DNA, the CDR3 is TGCAGCGTCGGGACAGGGTTACAGCCCCAGCATTTT.

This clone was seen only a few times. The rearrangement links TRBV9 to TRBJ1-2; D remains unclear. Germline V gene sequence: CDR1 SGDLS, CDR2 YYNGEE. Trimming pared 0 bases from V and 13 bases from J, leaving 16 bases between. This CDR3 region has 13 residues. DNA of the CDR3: TGTGCCAGCAGCGTAGGCCCACGGGAGTTGATCACCTTC. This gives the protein CASSVGPRELITF.

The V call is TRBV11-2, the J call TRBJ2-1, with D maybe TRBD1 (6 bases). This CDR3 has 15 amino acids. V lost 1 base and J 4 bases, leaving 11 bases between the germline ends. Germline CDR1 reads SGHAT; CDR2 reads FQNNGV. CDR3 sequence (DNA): TGTGCCAGCAGCTTAGCCCGGACAGTTTACAATGAGCAGTTCTTC. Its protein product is CASSLARTVYNEQFF.

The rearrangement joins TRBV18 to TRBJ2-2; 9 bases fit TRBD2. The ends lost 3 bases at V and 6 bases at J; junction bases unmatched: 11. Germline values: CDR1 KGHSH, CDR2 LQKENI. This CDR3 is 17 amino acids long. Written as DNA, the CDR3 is TGTGCCAGCTCACCCCGGGCAGCGGGGGGACAAGCCGGGGAGCTGTTTTTT. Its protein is CASSPRAAGGQAGELFF. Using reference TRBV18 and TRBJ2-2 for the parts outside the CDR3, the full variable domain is NAGVMQNPRHLVRRRGQEARLRCSPMKGHSHVYWYRQLPEEGLKFMVYLQKENIIDESGMPKERFSAEFPKEGPSILRIQQVVRGDSAAYFCASSPRAAGGQAGELFFGEGSRLTVL.

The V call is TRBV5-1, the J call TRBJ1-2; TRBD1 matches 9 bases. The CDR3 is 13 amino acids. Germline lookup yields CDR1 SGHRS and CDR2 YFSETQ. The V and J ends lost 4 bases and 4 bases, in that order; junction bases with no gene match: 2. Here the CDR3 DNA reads TGCGCCAGCAGCAAGGACAGGGGCTATGGCTACACCTTC. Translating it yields CASSKDRGYGYTF.

CDR3: CASSPGQRSGNTIYF. The DNA of the CDR3 is TGCGCCAGCAGCCCAGGACAGCGCTCTGGAAACACCATATATTTT. The chain uses TRBV5-1 and TRBJ1-3; weak D call: TRBD1 (6 bases). CDR3 length: 15 residues. CDR1 and CDR2 from the germline V gene are SGHRS and YFSETQ. Trimming pared 4 bases from V and 0 bases from J, leaving 11 bases between.

The CDR3 DNA is TGTGCCAGCAGCTTAGCGAGGGTAGAGGAGACCCAGTACTTC. Its translation: CASSLARVEETQYF. The gene calls are TRBV7-2 and TRBJ2-5, with a possible D match to TRBD2 (5 bases). CDR1 and CDR2 from the germline V gene are SGHTA and FQGNSA. CDR3 length: 14 residues. V dropped 0 bases and J dropped 5 bases, with 10 bases sitting between them.

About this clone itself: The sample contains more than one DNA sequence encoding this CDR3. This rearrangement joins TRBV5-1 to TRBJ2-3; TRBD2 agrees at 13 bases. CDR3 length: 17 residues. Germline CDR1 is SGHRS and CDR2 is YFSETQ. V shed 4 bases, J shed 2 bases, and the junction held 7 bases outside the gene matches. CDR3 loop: CASSPGTSGDFTDTQYF. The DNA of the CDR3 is TGCGCCAGCAGCCCGGGGACTAGCGGGGACTTCACAGATACGCAGTATTTT. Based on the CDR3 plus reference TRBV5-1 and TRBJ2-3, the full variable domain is KAGVTQTPRYLIKTRGQQVTLSCSPISGHRSVSWYQQTPGQGLQFLFEYFSETQRNKGNFPGRFSGRQFSNSRSEMNVSTLELGDSALYLCASSPGTSGDFTDTQYFGPGTRLTVL.

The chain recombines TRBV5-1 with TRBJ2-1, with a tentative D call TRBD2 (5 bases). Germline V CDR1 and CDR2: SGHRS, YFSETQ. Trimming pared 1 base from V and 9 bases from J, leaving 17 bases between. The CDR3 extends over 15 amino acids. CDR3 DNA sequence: TGCGCCAGCAGCTTGAGGACTCCAAGGAGGTTTGAGCAGTTCTTC. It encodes CASSLRTPRRFEQFF.

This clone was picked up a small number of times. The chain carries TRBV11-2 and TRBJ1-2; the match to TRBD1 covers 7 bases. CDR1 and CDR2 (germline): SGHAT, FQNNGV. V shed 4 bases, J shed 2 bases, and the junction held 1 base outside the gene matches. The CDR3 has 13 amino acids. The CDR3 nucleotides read TGTGCCAGCAGCTGGGGACAGAACTATGGCTACACCTTC. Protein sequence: CASSWGQNYGYTF.

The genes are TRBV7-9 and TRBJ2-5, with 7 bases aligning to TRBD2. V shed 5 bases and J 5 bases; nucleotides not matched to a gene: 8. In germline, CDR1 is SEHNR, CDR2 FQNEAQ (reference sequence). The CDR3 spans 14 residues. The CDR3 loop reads CASSDPAGMETQYF. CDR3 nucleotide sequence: TGTGCCAGCAGCGATCCAGCGGGGATGGAGACCCAGTACTTC.

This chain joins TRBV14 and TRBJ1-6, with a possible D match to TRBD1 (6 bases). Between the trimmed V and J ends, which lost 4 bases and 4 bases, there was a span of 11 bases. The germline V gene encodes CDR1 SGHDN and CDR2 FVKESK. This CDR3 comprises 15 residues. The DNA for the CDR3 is TGTGCCAGCAGCCCCGGACAGAATTATAATTCACCCCTCCACTTT. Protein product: CASSPGQNYNSPLHF.

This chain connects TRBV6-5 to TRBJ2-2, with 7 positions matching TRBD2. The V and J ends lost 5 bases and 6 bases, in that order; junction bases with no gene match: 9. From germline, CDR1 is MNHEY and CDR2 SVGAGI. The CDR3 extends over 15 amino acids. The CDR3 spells CASSTGGSYAGELFF. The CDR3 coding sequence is TGTGCCAGCAGTACCGGCGGGAGCTACGCCGGGGAGCTGTTTTTT.

Here the CDR3 DNA reads TGTGCCTGGAGTACAGGGGGGAACACTGAAGCTTTCTTT. It codes for CAWSTGGNTEAFF. J is TRBJ1-1 and V is TRBV30; the match to TRBD1 covers 8 bases. V lost 2 bases and J lost 1; bases outside the gene matches: 0. CDR3 size: 13 residues. Germline V gene lookup returns CDR1 GTSNPN and CDR2 SVGIG (reference sequence).

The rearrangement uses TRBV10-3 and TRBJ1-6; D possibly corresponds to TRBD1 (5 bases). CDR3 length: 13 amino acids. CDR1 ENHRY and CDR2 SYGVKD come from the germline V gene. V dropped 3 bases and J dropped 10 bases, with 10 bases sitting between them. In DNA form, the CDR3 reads TGTGCCATCAGTGAACAGGTGGTCTCACCCCTCCACTTT. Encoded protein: CAISEQVVSPLHF.

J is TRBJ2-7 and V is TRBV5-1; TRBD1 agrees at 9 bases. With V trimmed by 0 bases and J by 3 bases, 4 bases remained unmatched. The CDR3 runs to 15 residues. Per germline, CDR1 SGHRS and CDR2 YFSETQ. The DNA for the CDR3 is TGCGCCAGCAGCTTGGGGACAGGGGCTTTCTACGAGCAGTACTTC. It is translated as CASSLGTGAFYEQYF.

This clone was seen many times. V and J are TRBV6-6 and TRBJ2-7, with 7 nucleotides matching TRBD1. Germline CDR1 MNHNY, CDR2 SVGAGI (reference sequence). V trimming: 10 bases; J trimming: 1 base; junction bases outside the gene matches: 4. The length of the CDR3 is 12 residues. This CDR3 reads CATGTVSYEQYF. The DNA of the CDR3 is TGTGCCACCGGGACAGTTTCCTACGAGCAGTACTTC.

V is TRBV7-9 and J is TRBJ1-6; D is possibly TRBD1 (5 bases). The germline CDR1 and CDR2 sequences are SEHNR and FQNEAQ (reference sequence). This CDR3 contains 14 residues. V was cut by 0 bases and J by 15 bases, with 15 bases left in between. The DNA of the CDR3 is TGTGCCAGCAGCTTAGCGTCCACGGGGGGGAACCTCCACTTT. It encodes CASSLASTGGNLHF.

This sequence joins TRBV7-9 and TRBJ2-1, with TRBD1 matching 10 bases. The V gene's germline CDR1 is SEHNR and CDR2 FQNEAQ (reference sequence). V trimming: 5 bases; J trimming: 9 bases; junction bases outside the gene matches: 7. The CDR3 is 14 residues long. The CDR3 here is CASSPGQGRGEQFF. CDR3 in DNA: TGTGCCAGCAGCCCGGGACAGGGGAGGGGTGAGCAGTTCTTC.

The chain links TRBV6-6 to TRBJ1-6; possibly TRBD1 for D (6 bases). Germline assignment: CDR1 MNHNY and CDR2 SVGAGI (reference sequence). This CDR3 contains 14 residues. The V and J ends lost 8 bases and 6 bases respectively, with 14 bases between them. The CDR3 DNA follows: TGTGCCAGCGGGACGGGACAAAGTAATTCACCCCTCCACTTT. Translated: CASGTGQSNSPLHF.

The CDR3 protein is CASSLSRVALAGGSSTDTQYF. Here the CDR3 DNA reads TGTGCCAGCAGTTTATCGAGGGTTGCTCTAGCGGGGGGATCTAGCACAGATACGCAGTATTTT. The chain joins TRBV27 to TRBJ2-3, with TRBD2 matching 11 bases. Germline CDR1 MNHEY, CDR2 SMNVEV (reference sequence). Germline trimming cut 0 bases from V and 0 bases from J; bases unmatched to any gene: 14. The CDR3 spans 21 residues.

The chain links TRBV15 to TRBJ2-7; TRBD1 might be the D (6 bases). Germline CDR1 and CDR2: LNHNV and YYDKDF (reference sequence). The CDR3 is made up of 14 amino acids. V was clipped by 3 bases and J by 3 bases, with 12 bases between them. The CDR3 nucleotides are TGTGCCACCAGCAGCTGGACAGAGGACTACGAGCAGTACTTC. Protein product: CATSSWTEDYEQYF.

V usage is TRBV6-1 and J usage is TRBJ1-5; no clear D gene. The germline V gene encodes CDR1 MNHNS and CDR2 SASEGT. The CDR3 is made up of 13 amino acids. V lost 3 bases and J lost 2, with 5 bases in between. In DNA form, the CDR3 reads TGTGCCAGCAGTGACACGGGCAATCAGCCCCAGCATTTT. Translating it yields CASSDTGNQPQHF.

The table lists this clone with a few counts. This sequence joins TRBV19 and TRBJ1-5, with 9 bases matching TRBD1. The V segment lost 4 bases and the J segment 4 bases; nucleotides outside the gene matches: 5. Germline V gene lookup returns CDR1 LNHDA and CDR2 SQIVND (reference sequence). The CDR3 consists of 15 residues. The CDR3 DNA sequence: TGTGCCAGTAGTAGGGGACAGGGTTCTAATCAGCCCCAGCATTTT. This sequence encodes CASSRGQGSNQPQHF.

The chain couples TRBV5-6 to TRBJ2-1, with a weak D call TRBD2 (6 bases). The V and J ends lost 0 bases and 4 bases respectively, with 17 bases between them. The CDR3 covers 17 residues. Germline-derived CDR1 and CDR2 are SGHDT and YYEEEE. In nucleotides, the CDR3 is TGTGCCAGCAGCTTGGACGTCGCGGGGCCCGGATACAATGAGCAGTTCTTC. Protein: CASSLDVAGPGYNEQFF.

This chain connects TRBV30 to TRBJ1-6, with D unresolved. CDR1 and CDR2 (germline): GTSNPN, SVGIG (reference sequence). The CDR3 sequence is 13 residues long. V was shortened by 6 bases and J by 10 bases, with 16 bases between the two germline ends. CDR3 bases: TGTGCCTGTGCCAAGGAGGGCAGATCACCCCTCCACTTT. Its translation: CACAKEGRSPLHF.

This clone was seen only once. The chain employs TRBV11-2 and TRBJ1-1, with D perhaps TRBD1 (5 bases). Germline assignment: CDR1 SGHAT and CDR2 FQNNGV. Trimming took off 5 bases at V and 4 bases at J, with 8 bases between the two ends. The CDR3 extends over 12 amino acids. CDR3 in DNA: TGTGCCAGCAGCACTCAGGGCACTGAAGCTTTCTTT. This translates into CASSTQGTEAFF. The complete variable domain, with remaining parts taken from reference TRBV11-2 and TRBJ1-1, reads EAGVAQSPRYKIIEKRQSVAFWCNPISGHATLYWYQQILGQGPKLLIQFQNNGVVDDSQLPKDRFSAERLKGVDSTLKIQPAKLEDSAVYLCASSTQGTEAFFGQGTRLTVV.

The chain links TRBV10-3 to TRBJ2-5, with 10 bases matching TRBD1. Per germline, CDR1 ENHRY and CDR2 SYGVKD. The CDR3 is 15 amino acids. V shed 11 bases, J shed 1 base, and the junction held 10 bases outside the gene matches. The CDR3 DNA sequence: TGTGCCTCCAGTCCGGGACAGGGGATCCAAGAGACCCAGTACTTC. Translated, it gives CASSPGQGIQETQYF.

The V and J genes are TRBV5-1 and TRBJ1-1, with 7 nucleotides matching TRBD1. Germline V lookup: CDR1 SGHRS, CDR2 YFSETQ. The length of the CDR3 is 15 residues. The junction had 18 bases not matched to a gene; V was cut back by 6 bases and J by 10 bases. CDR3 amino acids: CASTGPGQKDGGAFF. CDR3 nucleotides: TGCGCCAGCACCGGGCCGGGACAGAAAGATGGTGGAGCTTTCTTT.

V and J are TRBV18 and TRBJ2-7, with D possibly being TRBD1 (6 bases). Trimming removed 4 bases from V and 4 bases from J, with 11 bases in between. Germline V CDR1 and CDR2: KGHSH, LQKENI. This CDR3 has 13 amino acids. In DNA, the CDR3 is TGTGCCAGCTCACAGGGGGAAGGGTACGAGCAGTACTTC. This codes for CASSQGEGYEQYF. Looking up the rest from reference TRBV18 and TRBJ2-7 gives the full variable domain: NAGVMQNPRHLVRRRGQEARLRCSPMKGHSHVYWYRQLPEEGLKFMVYLQKENIIDESGMPKERFSAEFPKEGPSILRIQQVVRGDSAAYFCASSQGEGYEQYFGPGTRLTVT.